This TCR beta chain was captured by sequencing in a study of metastatic and nonmetastatic thyroid tumors. Study-level information: The authors compared repertoires across blood and tumor or nodule tissue from malignant and benign thyroid patients.

Thyroid surgery had not been preceded by any treatment in any patient. The CDR3 loop spans 19 amino acids. The germline gives CDR1 MDHEN, CDR2 SYDVKM. V was clipped by 5 bases and J by 1 base; unmatched bases: 17. How the authors handled the data: A papillary thyroid cancer distant-metastasis classifier was built from CDR3 differences across clinicopathological groups. TCRdb re-clonotyped the PCR reads via MiXCR. Here the V and J calls rest on TCRdb's processing, not on the authors' analysis. The sample holds tens of thousands of clones, 10% to 12% seen once. This clone was seen ten or more times. The sample has other DNA sequences that encode this CDR3 too.

Sample: blood. The chain couples TRBV28 to TRBJ1-5; 7 bases match TRBD1. This receptor was identified in a female donor with papillary thyroid cancer or a benign thyroid nodule (not recorded which). Some clones in this sample may be carry-over from other donors' samples. The CDR3 bases are TGTGCCAGCAGTCGGCGGCTGGCGGGACAGAAGCTAAGCAATCAGCCCCAGCATTTT. This encodes CASSRRLAGQKLSNQPQHF.